Listed below are T cell receptor beta chains from one sample, sequenced in a study of beta chain features in type 1 diabetes. Assay: immunoSEQ multiplex PCR; the TCRdb copy retains only in-frame clones and omits some. The sample consists of hundreds of thousands of clones, about an eighth of them appearing once. The sequencing sample was made of naive CD4+ T cells from blood. Receptors originate from a man younger than 30 with type 1 diabetes. CDR3s include the opening cysteine and the closing phenylalanine or tryptophan. The D gene is left open where the match is weak. The size of a clone is reported for some rows only, either as once, few or many, or as a class for expanded clones.

>15|few|TRBV27|TRBJ1-5|.
TGTGCCAGCAGAGGCCCAGGGGCAGGCAATCAGCCCCAGCATTTT
CASRGPGAGNQPQHF
>13|.|TRBV10-3|TRBJ2-3|.
TGTGCCATCAGTGAGAGGGGAACAGATACGCAGTATTTT
CAISERGTDTQYF
>13|.|TRBV10-3|TRBJ1-5|.
TGTGCCATCAGAGTGGACCAGAATCAGCCCCAGCATTTT
CAIRVDQNQPQHF
>15|few|TRBV4-3|TRBJ1-1|.
TGCGCCAGCAGCCCTCAACGGGGTTTACACACTGAAGCTTTCTTT
CASSPQRGLHTEAFF
>15|.|TRBV4-1|TRBJ2-1|.
TGCGCCAGCAGCCTTGTAGAGGGACCTTACTATGAGCAGTTCTTC
CASSLVEGPYYEQFF
>12|once|TRBV6-6|TRBJ1-2|.
TGTGCCAGCAGCCCCCTCATGGGGGGCTACACCTTC
CASSPLMGGYTF
>20|few|TRBV14|TRBJ1-1|TRBD1
TGTGCCAGCAGCAATAGGCGAACAGGGGGCGTCGGCCTGAGGAACACTGAAGCTTTCTTT
CASSNRRTGGVGLRNTEAFF
>13|few|TRBV18|TRBJ2-1|TRBD1
TGTGCCAGCTCACCAACAGGGGGATCTGAGCAGTTCTTC
CASSPTGGSEQFF
>14|few|TRBV5-4|TRBJ1-2|.
TGTGCCAGCAGCCCTGAACAGGCTCCCTATGGCTACACCTTC
CASSPEQAPYGYTF
>15|few|TRBV14|TRBJ1-3|.
TGTGCCAGCAGCCAAGCGGCCTTCTCTGGAAACACCATATATTTT
CASSQAAFSGNTIYF
>14|.|TRBV9|TRBJ2-2|.
TGTGCCAGCAGCGAGGGACTTTACACCGGGGAGCTGTTTTTT
CASSEGLYTGELFF
>14|.|TRBV15|TRBJ1-2|.
TGTGCCACCAGCTCCAGGCCCACATCCTATGGCTACACCTTC
CATSSRPTSYGYTF
>12|.|TRBV30|TRBJ1-2|.
TGTGCCTGGAGTCTCCCTGGCTATGGCTACACCTTC
CAWSLPGYGYTF
>14|.|TRBV30|TRBJ1-5|.
TGTGCCTGGAGTCTCGCTGGGCCACGGGTGGCCCAGCATTTT
CAWSLAGPRVAQHF
>14|.|TRBV7-2|TRBJ2-3|.
TGTGCCAGCAGCTTTTCGCGGGGCCGAGATACGCAGTATTTT
CASSFSRGRDTQYF
>13|few|TRBV29-1|TRBJ2-3|.
TGCAGCGGGGCCACGATATACACAGATACGCAGTATTTT
CSGATIYTDTQYF
>14|.|TRBV10-2|TRBJ2-7|.
TGCGCCAGCAGTGTCCCCGGGACCAGTTACGAGCAGTACTTC
CASSVPGTSYEQYF
>15|.|TRBV4-1|TRBJ2-7|.
TGCGCCAGCAGCCAAGAAAAGAGGGCCTCCTACGAGCAGTACTTC
CASSQEKRASYEQYF
>14|few|TRBV19|TRBJ2-5|.
TGTGCCAGTGGCGGGGCGGGGTCCTCGGAGACCCAGTACTTC
CASGGAGSSETQYF
>15|.|TRBV7-9|TRBJ2-4|.
TGTGCCAGCAGCTCTGACACCCAGCTAAGGGACATTCAGTACTTC
CASSSDTQLRDIQYF
>16|.|TRBV18|TRBJ1-5|TRBD1
TGTGCCAGCTCACGGACAGGGGTATCTAGCAATCAGCCCCAGCATTTT
CASSRTGVSSNQPQHF
>12|.|TRBV29-1|TRBJ1-1|.
TGCAGCGTTGGTGACAGCTACACTGAAGCTTTCTTT
CSVGDSYTEAFF
>18|.|TRBV10-3|TRBJ2-7|.
TGTGCCATCAGTGAGTCCGGTCGGGACCCGACAAGCTCCTACGAGCAGTACTTC
CAISESGRDPTSSYEQYF
>14|.|TRBV12-5|TRBJ2-6|.
TGTGCTAGTGGTTTGAGGCCCGGGGCCAACGTCCTGACTTTC
CASGLRPGANVLTF
>14|.|TRBV30|TRBJ2-2|TRBD2
TGTGCCTGGATGAGCGGGGGAGACACCGGGGAGCTGTTTTTT
CAWMSGGDTGELFF
>15|few|TRBV4-3|TRBJ2-5|.
TGCGCCAGCAGCCAAGATCGGGGGCAACAAGAGACCCAGTACTTC
CASSQDRGQQETQYF
>15|.|TRBV28|TRBJ2-7|.
TGTGCCAGCAGTTTAGGAGACAGCCTTGTGGGCGAGCAGTACTTC
CASSLGDSLVGEQYF
>15|.|TRBV10-3|TRBJ2-3|TRBD2
TGTGCCATCAGTGCGGGACTAGCGGGGGTGGATACGCAGTATTTT
CAISAGLAGVDTQYF
>15|.|TRBV7-9|TRBJ2-5|.
TGTGCCAGCAGCTTAGGAGGGACACCACAAGAGACCCAGTACTTC
CASSLGGTPQETQYF
>16|few|TRBV5-1|TRBJ2-3|.
TGCGCCAGCAGCTTGAACCCTAGGAGTCGCCCAGATACGCAGTATTTT
CASSLNPRSRPDTQYF
>16|few|TRBV19|TRBJ2-1|TRBD2
TGTGCCAGTAGTATAGAGGGGACTAGCGGGAGTGTTGAGCAGTTCTTC
CASSIEGTSGSVEQFF
>14|.|TRBV7-2|TRBJ1-1|.
TGTGCCAGCAGTGAACAGAGGATGAACACTGAAGCTTTCTTT
CASSEQRMNTEAFF
>15|few|TRBV10-3|TRBJ1-6|.
TGTGCCATCACCGGGACTGCCGAATTTAATTCACCCCTCCACTTT
CAITGTAEFNSPLHF